These 8 T cell receptor beta chains share one sample of origin, sequenced in a study of T cell repertoires in cytomegalovirus infection. MiXCR, run by TCRdb on the reads, gives a single entry per CDR3 protein. This sample has 310,000 or so distinct CDR3 sequences, with about a sixth found just once. The sample consisted of PBMCs. These receptors were obtained from a human donor in good health (CMV status not recorded). Some clones in this sample may be carry-over from other donors' samples.

The chain employs TRBV28 and TRBJ2-1; D is perhaps TRBD2 (5 bases). Germline V gene data show CDR1 as MDHEN and CDR2 as SYDVKM. The CDR3 runs to 15 residues. Trimming removed 3 bases from V and 3 bases from J, with 12 bases in between. The chain's CDR3 is CASSFGGSRYNEQFF. The CDR3 nucleotides are TGTGCCAGCAGTTTCGGTGGGAGCCGCTACAATGAGCAGTTCTTC. Variable domain in full (rest from reference TRBV28 and TRBJ2-1): DVKVTQSSRYLVKRTGEKVFLECVQDMDHENMFWYRQDPGLGLRLIYFSYDVKMKEKGDIPEGYSVSREKKERFSLILESASTNQTSMYLCASSFGGSRYNEQFFGPGTRLTVL.

This clonotype has a handful of counts. The chain employs TRBV28 and TRBJ1-6, with D possibly TRBD1 on 6 matching bases. CDR1 MDHEN and CDR2 SYDVKM come from the germline V gene. The ends were cut back, 2 bases at V and 10 bases at J, with 12 bases in the middle. This CDR3 is 14 amino acids long. The CDR3 region is CASSLTGRTSPLHF. The CDR3 DNA reads as TGTGCCAGCAGTTTAACAGGGAGAACCTCACCCCTCCACTTT.

This clonotype appeared many times. The chain recombines TRBV7-2 with TRBJ2-1; D not resolved. Between the trimmed V and J ends, which lost 5 bases and 3 bases, there was a span of 11 bases. Per the germline V gene, CDR1 is SGHTA and CDR2 is FQGNSA. The CDR3 is made up of 14 amino acids. Here the CDR3 reads CASSPNVDYNEQFF. DNA of the CDR3: TGTGCCAGCAGCCCCAACGTCGACTACAATGAGCAGTTCTTC.

This clonotype was seen repeatedly, ten times or more. The CDR3 coding sequence is TGTGCCAGCAGCTTAGATCGGAGCTCGGGAGCTTTCTTT. This gives the protein CASSLDRSSGAFF. The rearrangement links TRBV7-2 to TRBJ1-1; D remains ambiguous. Trimming took off 1 base at V and 10 bases at J, with 13 bases between the two ends. The germline V gene has CDR1 SGHTA and CDR2 FQGNSA. The CDR3 is made up of 13 amino acids.

This clonotype was seen at least ten times. CDR3 loop: CASSEALGPVHSPLHF. The CDR3 DNA reads as TGTGCCAGCAGTGAAGCGCTTGGCCCAGTGCATTCACCCCTCCACTTT. The chain employs TRBV6-1 and TRBJ1-6; D gene unclear. The CDR3 loop spans 16 amino acids. Per germline, CDR1 MNHNS and CDR2 SASEGT. Between the trimmed V and J ends, which lost 0 bases and 8 bases, there was a span of 14 bases.

Only a few counts were recorded for this clonotype. The chain couples TRBV9 to TRBJ1-3; D unclear. Trimming took off 4 bases at V and 4 bases at J, with 12 bases between the two ends. Germline V CDR1 and CDR2: SGDLS, YYNGEE. The CDR3 contains 14 residues. The CDR3 DNA reads as TGTGCCAGCAGCCCGGGGAATCCCGGAAACACCATATATTTT. Translation gives CASSPGNPGNTIYF.

This clonotype was seen only a few times. The chain recombines TRBV18 with TRBJ2-5; D unclear. Germline values: CDR1 KGHSH, CDR2 LQKENI. This CDR3 has 13 residues. Trimming cost V 2 bases and J 3 bases, with 7 bases left between them. Written as DNA, the CDR3 is TGTGCCAGCTCACCAGGGAACAAAGAGACCCAGTACTTC. Translating gives CASSPGNKETQYF.

V gene TRBV7-2 combines with J gene TRBJ2-7, with D perhaps matching TRBD1 (5 bases). The CDR3 covers 17 residues. V lost 5 bases to trimming and J lost 0 bases, with 20 bases between them. Germline V gives CDR1 SGHTA, CDR2 FQGNSA. This chain's CDR3 is CASSPVGAGSFSYEQYF. The CDR3 bases are TGTGCCAGCAGCCCCGTTGGGGCAGGGTCCTTCTCCTACGAGCAGTACTTC.